The following is a T cell receptor (beta chain) sequence with its context. No antigen is known for it. This record comes from a study of cytomegalovirus exposure and HLA in healthy donors. Study results and limitations: Across all donors, roughly uniform sequencing depth was an assumption of the presence/absence analyses.

Germline CDR1 SGDLS, CDR2 YYNGEE. The CDR3 sequence is 14 residues long. After removal of 4 bases from V and 3 bases from J, the junction contained 2 bases not matched to a gene. Primers included in the PCR were 60 Vbeta and 13 Jbeta primers. Libraries were prepared by immunoSEQ multiplex PCR; TCRdb keeps only in-frame clonotypes and omits some of them. The sample contains roughly 150,000 clones, roughly 72% of which appear only once. The clonotype originates from a woman between 40 and 50 years old in good health and CMV-seronegative. The sample was PBMCs. The chain combines TRBV9 with TRBJ2-2; 8 bases align to TRBD1. In DNA form, the CDR3 reads TGTGCCAGCAGCATGACAGGGGACACCGGGGAGCTGTTTTTT. Translation: CASSMTGDTGELFF.